A single sample gave rise to the 15 T cell receptor beta chains below, sequenced in a study of T cells in Graves' hyperthyroidism and ophthalmopathy. From RNA transcripts, TCR beta CDR3 regions were amplified. HTBI primers were used for first-round RT-PCR of the TCR CDR3. TCRdb reprocessed the multiplex PCR reads via MiXCR and lists one record per CDR3 protein. Of some 320,000 distinct CDR3 sequences listed, roughly 15% are singletons. Sequences were obtained from blood. The receptor source for this set is a woman in her thirties or forties with Graves' ophthalmopathy.

There are many counts of this clonotype. CDR3 amino acids: CAAQGLGTEAFF. Written as DNA, the CDR3 is TGTGCCGCACAGGGGCTGGGGACTGAAGCTTTCTTT. V usage is TRBV2 and J usage is TRBJ1-1; 7 nucleotides align to TRBD1. The CDR3 has 12 residues. The germline V gene has CDR1 SNHLY and CDR2 FYNNEI. V lost 11 bases and J lost 5; bases outside the gene matches: 8.

The chain carries TRBV15 and TRBJ2-2; no firm D call. V gave up 1 base and J gave up 8 bases, with 11 bases separating them. From germline, CDR1 is LNHNV and CDR2 YYDKDF (reference sequence). The CDR3 spans 14 residues. The CDR3 DNA reads as TGTGCCACCAGCAGAGTAGACCAACCAGGGGAGCTGTTTTTT. Its translation is CATSRVDQPGELFF.

CDR3 protein: CSAHPPFQETQYF. The CDR3, as DNA: TGCAGTGCTCACCCCCCCTTCCAAGAGACCCAGTACTTC. The chain carries TRBV20-1 and TRBJ2-5; D remains ambiguous. Germline assignment: CDR1 DFQATT and CDR2 SNEGSKA (reference sequence). The CDR3 contains 13 residues. The germline V and J ends were trimmed by 5 bases and 1 base, with 11 bases remaining between them.

This clonotype came up once. The chain links TRBV3-1 to TRBJ2-5, with 7 positions matching TRBD2. Germline-derived CDR1 and CDR2 are LGHDT and YNNKEL (reference sequence). This CDR3 is built from 14 residues. With 4 bases clipped from V and 4 bases from J, the junction kept 6 bases outside the gene matches. As DNA, the CDR3 is TGTGCCAGCAGCCTGACGCGCGGGAGAGAGACCCAGTACTTC. Amino acids: CASSLTRGRETQYF.

The gene calls are TRBV6-1 and TRBJ2-5; TRBD2 aligns across 8 bases. CDR1 MNHNS and CDR2 SASEGT come from the germline V gene. The CDR3 totals 13 residues. J gave up 4 bases and V 6 bases, and 4 bases lay outside the gene matches. This CDR3 reads CASRAGGAETQYF. The DNA of the CDR3 is TGTGCCAGCAGGGCCGGGGGGGCAGAGACCCAGTACTTC.

This clonotype was seen a few times. V and J are TRBV11-2 and TRBJ1-5, with D possibly being TRBD1 (5 bases). The CDR3 covers 16 residues. V lost 1 base to trimming and J lost 3 bases, with 13 bases between them. The germline V gene encodes CDR1 SGHAT and CDR2 FQNNGV. The DNA of the CDR3 is TGTGCCAGCAGCTTAGTAGCAGGGCTAGCCAATCAGCCCCAGCATTTT. It specifies CASSLVAGLANQPQHF.

A few counts support this clonotype. The V gene is TRBV5-4, the J gene TRBJ2-3; TRBD2 aligns across 13 bases. From germline, CDR1 is SGHNT and CDR2 YYREEE (reference sequence). The CDR3 runs 16 residues. V lost 4 bases, J lost 6 bases, and 8 bases stayed unmatched. The CDR3 loop is CASSAGLAGVSDTQYF. The DNA of the CDR3 is TGTGCCAGCAGCGCAGGACTAGCGGGAGTGTCTGATACGCAGTATTTT.

This clonotype was seen many times. The CDR3 sequence: CSVLGGGGLLAFF. CDR3 nucleotides: TGCAGCGTTCTTGGGGGCGGGGGACTTCTAGCTTTCTTT. V usage is TRBV29-1 and J usage is TRBJ1-1, with D possibly being TRBD1 (6 bases). CDR3 length: 13 residues. Between the trimmed V and J ends, which lost 5 bases and 10 bases, there was a span of 20 bases. In germline, CDR1 is SQVTM, CDR2 ANQGSEA.

V usage is TRBV5-8 and J usage is TRBJ2-1; D is ambiguous. From germline, CDR1 is SGHTS and CDR2 YDEGEE. V shed 0 bases and J shed 7 bases, with 14 bases lying between them. The CDR3 loop spans 15 amino acids. The CDR3 sequence is CASSLAPPLGNEQFF. The CDR3, as DNA: TGTGCCAGCAGCTTGGCCCCCCCGTTGGGAAATGAGCAGTTCTTC. Combining the CDR3 with reference TRBV5-8 and TRBJ2-1 gives the whole variable domain EAGVTQSPTHLIKTRGQQATLRCSPISGHTSVYWYQQALGLGLQFLLWYDEGEERNRGNFPPRFSGRQFPNYSSELNVNALELEDSALYLCASSLAPPLGNEQFFGPGTRLTVL.

This clonotype has only a few counts. Given a much more abundant clone one base away, this may be a read error. This sequence joins TRBV20-1 and TRBJ2-5; TRBD1 matches 7 bases. V lost 8 bases to trimming and J lost 5 bases; unmatched junction nucleotides: 8. This CDR3 contains 12 residues. Germline V CDR1 and CDR2: DFQATT, SNEGSKA (reference sequence). CDR3 region: CSTNDRVETQYF. The CDR3 DNA sequence: TGCAGTACGAACGACAGGGTTGAGACCCAGTACTTC.

This clonotype was seen more than once but under ten times. V usage is TRBV4-2 and J usage is TRBJ2-3; tentatively, D is TRBD1 or TRBD2 (6 bases each). The CDR3 covers 15 residues. V lost 2 bases and J 3 bases, leaving 12 bases between the germline ends. Germline V gives CDR1 LGHNA, CDR2 YNFKEQ. Here the CDR3 reads CASSQSGAYTDTQYF. CDR3 nucleotide sequence: TGTGCCAGCAGCCAATCGGGGGCGTATACAGATACGCAGTATTTT.

This clonotype was picked up many times. The chain carries TRBV10-3 and TRBJ2-1; the D gene is possibly TRBD2 (6 bases). Trimming left V 4 bases short and J 5 bases short, with 18 bases between. The CDR3 is 16 residues long. From germline, CDR1 is ENHRY and CDR2 SYGVKD. The chain's CDR3 is CAISGWEESSDNEQFF. CDR3 coding DNA: TGTGCCATCAGTGGCTGGGAGGAATCGTCGGACAATGAGCAGTTCTTC.

Here the CDR3 DNA reads TGTGCCAGCAGTTTATATTATCCAGATACGCAGTATTTT. Encoded protein: CASSLYYPDTQYF. This chain links TRBV27 with TRBJ2-3; no clear D. The V end was cut by 1 base, the J end by 4 bases, with 6 bases between. The CDR3 loop spans 13 amino acids. Germline loops: CDR1 MNHEY, CDR2 SMNVEV (reference sequence).

This clonotype was counted ten times or more. The gene calls are TRBV6-1 and TRBJ1-6; 8 nucleotides line up with TRBD1. The CDR3 spans 14 residues. The germline gives CDR1 MNHNS, CDR2 SASEGT. Trimming took 6 bases from V and 10 from J; bases not matched to a gene: 8. CDR3 residues: CASSGQGFRSPLHF. The CDR3 DNA is TGTGCCAGCAGCGGACAGGGCTTTCGGTCACCCCTCCACTTT.

A few counts support this clonotype. V is TRBV5-1 and J is TRBJ1-1; D is possibly TRBD1 (5 bases). The CDR3 consists of 17 residues. V gave up 0 bases and J gave up 0 bases, with 15 bases separating them. Looked up from germline, CDR1 is SGHRS and CDR2 is YFSETQ. CDR3 bases: TGCGCCAGCAGCTTGGCGGGGGTAGGGGCTCTGAACACTGAAGCTTTCTTT. Translation gives CASSLAGVGALNTEAFF. Together with reference TRBV5-1 and TRBJ1-1, the CDR3 gives the full variable domain: KAGVTQTPRYLIKTRGQQVTLSCSPISGHRSVSWYQQTPGQGLQFLFEYFSETQRNKGNFPGRFSGRQFSNSRSEMNVSTLELGDSALYLCASSLAGVGALNTEAFFGQGTRLTVV.